A selection of T cell receptor beta chains follows, all from one sample in a study of OX40 agonist ivuxolimab in advanced cancers. This table comes from immunoSEQ multiplex PCR, and its TCRdb copy is limited to in-frame clones, with some not included. This table has tens of thousands of clones, over 75% appearing once. The source material was CD4+ or CD8+ T cells sorted from blood, sampled in a trial of the OX40 agonist ivuxolimab. The receptor set was obtained from an adult with an advanced solid tumor such as melanoma, head and neck, liver or kidney cancer. CDR3s include the opening cysteine and the closing phenylalanine or tryptophan. The order of the fields is J gene, D gene, clone size, V gene, CDR3 DNA, CDR3 protein. A D gene is named only where the DNA matches it firmly. The size entry is marked missing in some rows and otherwise reads once, few, many or a size class.

J gene: TRBJ2-7; D gene: TRBD2; clone size: -; V gene: TRBV5-4; CDR3 DNA: TGTGCCAGCAGCTGGACTAGCGGGAGCTACGAGCAGTACTTC; CDR3 protein: CASSWTSGSYEQYF
J gene: TRBJ1-1; D gene: -; clone size: -; V gene: TRBV15; CDR3 DNA: TGTGCCACCAGCAGAAGTATCGAGAGGGACACTGAAGCTTTCTTT; CDR3 protein: CATSRSIERDTEAFF
J gene: TRBJ2-5; D gene: TRBD2; clone size: -; V gene: TRBV5-4; CDR3 DNA: TGTGCCAGCAGCTGGGGTACGGGAGGACAAGAGACCCAGTACTTC; CDR3 protein: CASSWGTGGQETQYF
J gene: TRBJ2-3; D gene: -; clone size: -; V gene: TRBV27; CDR3 DNA: TGTGCCAGCAGTTTTAGTAGCACAGATACGCAGTATTTT; CDR3 protein: CASSFSSTDTQYF
J gene: TRBJ1-2; D gene: -; clone size: -; V gene: TRBV9; CDR3 DNA: TGTGCCAGCTCTGACAGATCCTCTGGCTACACCTTC; CDR3 protein: CASSDRSSGYTF
J gene: TRBJ2-5; D gene: -; clone size: -; V gene: TRBV11-2; CDR3 DNA: TGTGCCAGCAGCTTTCAGGGAATCCAAGAGACCCAGTACTTC; CDR3 protein: CASSFQGIQETQYF
J gene: TRBJ2-7; D gene: -; clone size: -; V gene: TRBV27; CDR3 DNA: TGTGCCAGCAGAACGGACAGATACTACGAGCAGTACTTC; CDR3 protein: CASRTDRYYEQYF
J gene: TRBJ1-3; D gene: -; clone size: -; V gene: TRBV30; CDR3 DNA: TGTGCCTGGAATTATGCGACAGTCTCTGGAAACACCATATATTTT; CDR3 protein: CAWNYATVSGNTIYF
J gene: TRBJ1-1; D gene: -; clone size: -; V gene: TRBV27; CDR3 DNA: TGTGCCAGCAGATCCCGACCGAGCGTACAATTCAACACTGAAGCTTTCTTT; CDR3 protein: CASRSRPSVQFNTEAFF
J gene: TRBJ2-7; D gene: TRBD2; clone size: -; V gene: TRBV27; CDR3 DNA: TGTGCCACCGGGACTAGCGGGAACCACGAGCAGTACTTC; CDR3 protein: CATGTSGNHEQYF
J gene: TRBJ2-1; D gene: TRBD2; clone size: once; V gene: TRBV9; CDR3 DNA: TGTGCCAGCAGCGACCCCACGGCGGGAGGGACCTACAATGAGCAGTTCTTC; CDR3 protein: CASSDPTAGGTYNEQFF
J gene: TRBJ1-1; D gene: -; clone size: -; V gene: TRBV19; CDR3 DNA: TGTGCCAGTAGGGTAATGAACACTGAAGCTTTCTTT; CDR3 protein: CASRVMNTEAFF
J gene: TRBJ2-7; D gene: -; clone size: once; V gene: TRBV9; CDR3 DNA: TGTGCCAGCAGCGTAGGGGGCGGGCCCGCCTACGAGCAGTACTTC; CDR3 protein: CASSVGGGPAYEQYF
J gene: TRBJ2-7; D gene: -; clone size: -; V gene: TRBV27; CDR3 DNA: TGTGCCAGCAGCCTTCTTGACAGTTCCTACGAGCAGTACTTC; CDR3 protein: CASSLLDSSYEQYF
J gene: TRBJ2-7; D gene: -; clone size: -; V gene: TRBV4-1; CDR3 DNA: TGCGCCAGCAGCCAAGGCAGGTCCCCCTACGAGCAGTACTTC; CDR3 protein: CASSQGRSPYEQYF
J gene: TRBJ1-5; D gene: -; clone size: -; V gene: TRBV2; CDR3 DNA: TGTGCCAGCAGTGAAGCCAAGAGAGAGCCCCAGCATTTT; CDR3 protein: CASSEAKREPQHF
J gene: TRBJ2-7; D gene: -; clone size: -; V gene: TRBV27; CDR3 DNA: TGTGCCAGCAGTTTAGGGGGGAGGCTGAGCGAGCAGTACTTC; CDR3 protein: CASSLGGRLSEQYF
J gene: TRBJ1-1; D gene: -; clone size: -; V gene: TRBV7-9; CDR3 DNA: TGTGCCAGCAGCCCTAATCCAGGAGGGAACACTGAAGCTTTCTTT; CDR3 protein: CASSPNPGGNTEAFF
J gene: TRBJ1-1; D gene: -; clone size: few; V gene: TRBV19; CDR3 DNA: TGTGCCAGTAGTATAGGTGGATTGGAAGCTTTCTTT; CDR3 protein: CASSIGGLEAFF
J gene: TRBJ1-2; D gene: TRBD1; clone size: few; V gene: TRBV9; CDR3 DNA: TGTGCCAGCAGCTCCCGGACTGGCGGGACAGGGACTGGCTACACCTTC; CDR3 protein: CASSSRTGGTGTGYTF
J gene: TRBJ2-2; D gene: -; clone size: -; V gene: TRBV7-3; CDR3 DNA: TGTGCCAGCAGCCTCGTTAGTACCGGGGAGCTGTTTTTT; CDR3 protein: CASSLVSTGELFF
J gene: TRBJ2-3; D gene: -; clone size: -; V gene: TRBV4-1; CDR3 DNA: TGCGCCAGCAGCTGGGTGGAGGCGGGCACAGATACGCAGTATTTT; CDR3 protein: CASSWVEAGTDTQYF
J gene: TRBJ2-7; D gene: -; clone size: -; V gene: TRBV7-9; CDR3 DNA: TGTGCCAGCAGCTACACAGAAACACGGAGCTACGAGCAGTACTTC; CDR3 protein: CASSYTETRSYEQYF
J gene: TRBJ2-5; D gene: TRBD2; clone size: -; V gene: TRBV7-9; CDR3 DNA: TGTGCCAGCAGAGCTTCAGCGGGGCTCGAGACCCAGTACTTC; CDR3 protein: CASRASAGLETQYF
J gene: TRBJ2-3; D gene: TRBD1; clone size: -; V gene: TRBV7-9; CDR3 DNA: TGTGCCAGCAGCTTAGGGACAGGGAGCACAGATACGCAGTATTTT; CDR3 protein: CASSLGTGSTDTQYF
J gene: TRBJ2-7; D gene: -; clone size: -; V gene: TRBV5-6; CDR3 DNA: TGTGCCAGCAGCTTGGGTGTCGTTAAATACGAGCAGTACTTC; CDR3 protein: CASSLGVVKYEQYF
J gene: TRBJ2-1; D gene: -; clone size: -; V gene: TRBV7-7; CDR3 DNA: TGTGCCAGCAGCTTTGGGACCCCCGAAGGCCTCTACAATGAGCAGTTCTTC; CDR3 protein: CASSFGTPEGLYNEQFF
J gene: TRBJ1-2; D gene: -; clone size: -; V gene: TRBV27; CDR3 DNA: TGTGCCAGCAGTTTAACGCCCACGGTGCAGGACAACTATGGCTACACCTTC; CDR3 protein: CASSLTPTVQDNYGYTF
J gene: TRBJ2-7; D gene: TRBD1; clone size: once; V gene: TRBV5-1; CDR3 DNA: TGCGCCAGCAGCCCCTCTCCGGGACAGGGCTCCTACGAGCAGTACTTC; CDR3 protein: CASSPSPGQGSYEQYF
J gene: TRBJ2-3; D gene: TRBD2; clone size: -; V gene: TRBV27; CDR3 DNA: TGTGCCAGCACAGCCGGGACTAGCGGGGGACAACAGTATTTT; CDR3 protein: CASTAGTSGGQQYF
J gene: TRBJ1-5; D gene: -; clone size: -; V gene: TRBV27; CDR3 DNA: TGTGCCAGCAGTCCCCAGGTTCATCAGCCCCAGCATTTT; CDR3 protein: CASSPQVHQPQHF
J gene: TRBJ1-5; D gene: TRBD1; clone size: -; V gene: TRBV18; CDR3 DNA: TGTGCCAGCTCGCAGGGACAGGGGTTACAGCCCCAGCATTTT; CDR3 protein: CASSQGQGLQPQHF
J gene: TRBJ1-4; D gene: -; clone size: -; V gene: TRBV27; CDR3 DNA: TGTGCCAGCAGTTCTCGGCAGGACCTAAAACTGTTTTTT; CDR3 protein: CASSSRQDLKLFF
J gene: TRBJ2-1; D gene: -; clone size: -; V gene: TRBV27; CDR3 DNA: TGTGCCAGCAGTTTCCAGCTAGAGCTATACAATGAGCAGTTCTTC; CDR3 protein: CASSFQLELYNEQFF
J gene: TRBJ2-2; D gene: -; clone size: -; V gene: TRBV30; CDR3 DNA: TGTGCCTGGGACCCCAGCTTCGGGGAGCTGTTTTTT; CDR3 protein: CAWDPSFGELFF
J gene: TRBJ2-7; D gene: -; clone size: -; V gene: TRBV5-4; CDR3 DNA: TGTGCCAGCAGCGAAACCCACGAGCAGTACTTC; CDR3 protein: CASSETHEQYF
J gene: TRBJ2-3; D gene: -; clone size: -; V gene: TRBV5-4; CDR3 DNA: TGTGCCAGCAGCTTACAGGGAAGCACAGATACGCAGTATTTT; CDR3 protein: CASSLQGSTDTQYF